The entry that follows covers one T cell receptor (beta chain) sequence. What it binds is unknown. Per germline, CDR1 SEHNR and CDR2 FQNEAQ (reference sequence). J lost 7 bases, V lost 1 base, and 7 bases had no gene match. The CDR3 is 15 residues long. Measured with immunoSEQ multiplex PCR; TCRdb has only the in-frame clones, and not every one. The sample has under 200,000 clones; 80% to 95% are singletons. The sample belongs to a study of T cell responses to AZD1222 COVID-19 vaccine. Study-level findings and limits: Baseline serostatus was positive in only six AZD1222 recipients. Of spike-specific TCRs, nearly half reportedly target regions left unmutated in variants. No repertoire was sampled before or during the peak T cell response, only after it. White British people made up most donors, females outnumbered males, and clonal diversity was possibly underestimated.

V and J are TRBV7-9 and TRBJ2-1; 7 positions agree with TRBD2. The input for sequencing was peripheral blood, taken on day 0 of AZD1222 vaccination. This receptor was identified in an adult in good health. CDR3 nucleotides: TGTGCCAGCAGCTTAGGAGGGGCCGGGGGGAATGAGCAGTTCTTC. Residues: CASSLGGAGGNEQFF.